The text below deals with one TCR beta chain. Its target is not known. In TCRdb, the reads were re-called with MiXCR into one record per CDR3 protein. This table has under 500,000 distinct CDR3 sequences, roughly 43% appearing once. The data are from a study of T cell repertoires in cytomegalovirus infection. At the level of the study: CMV epitopes in the study were HLA-C-restricted (recently identified) and HLA-B-restricted (well studied).

Study-wide results and limits: Summed frequency of shared TCR beta families picked out CMV carriers who also had the relevant HLA.

The CDR3 contains 17 residues. V trimming: 4 bases; J trimming: 3 bases; junction bases outside the gene matches: 7. CDR1 and CDR2 (germline): SGHVS, FNYEAQ. The source material was cultured PBMCs, sampled from culture after CMV antigen stimulation. The receptor's source is a human donor in good health (CMV status not recorded). Some clones in this sample may be carry-over from other donors' samples. The chain is built from TRBV7-6 and TRBJ2-3; the match to TRBD2 covers 13 bases. CDR3 in DNA: TGTGCCAGCAGCTCGCGGACTAGCGGGAGCCAGACAGATACGCAGTATTTT. This translates into CASSSRTSGSQTDTQYF.